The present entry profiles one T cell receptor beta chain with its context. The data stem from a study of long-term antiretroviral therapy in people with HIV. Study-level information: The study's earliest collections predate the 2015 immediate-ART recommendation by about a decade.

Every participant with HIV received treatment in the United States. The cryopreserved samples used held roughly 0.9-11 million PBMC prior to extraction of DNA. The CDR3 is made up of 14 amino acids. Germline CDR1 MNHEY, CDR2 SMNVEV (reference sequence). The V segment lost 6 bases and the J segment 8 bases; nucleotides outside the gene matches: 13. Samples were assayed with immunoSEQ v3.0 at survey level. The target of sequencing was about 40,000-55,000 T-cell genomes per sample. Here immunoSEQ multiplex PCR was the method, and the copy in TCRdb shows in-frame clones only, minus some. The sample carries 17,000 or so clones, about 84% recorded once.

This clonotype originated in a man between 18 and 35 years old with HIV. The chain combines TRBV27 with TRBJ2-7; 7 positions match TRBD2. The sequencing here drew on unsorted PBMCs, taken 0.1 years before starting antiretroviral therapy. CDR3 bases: TGTGCCAGCAGCTCCGGGACTACCATCCCCCAGCAGTACTTC. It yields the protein CASSSGTTIPQQYF.